The rows below give T cell receptor beta chains drawn from one sample of a study of cytomegalovirus exposure and HLA in healthy donors. Produced via immunoSEQ multiplex PCR; TCRdb's table is partial and in-frame only. Altogether about 140,000 clones are present, 65% to 75% being singletons, with the ten largest covering about 4.5%. Sample: PBMCs. The receptors stem from a man in his fifties or sixties in good health and CMV-seronegative. Each CDR3 is given without its conserved first and last residue.

V gene	J gene	CDR3 protein
TRBV19	TRBJ2-7	ASSVTGANPYEQY
TRBV6-5	TRBJ2-2	ASSQFGELF
TRBV11-3	TRBJ2-3	ASSPRAGGTGEADTQY
TRBV19	TRBJ2-1	ASSIMLRGWYNEQF
TRBV5-6	TRBJ2-5	ASSWTGTSGQETQY
TRBV28	TRBJ1-5	ASNRLNQPQH
TRBV28	TRBJ2-2	ASTGTGSTGELF
TRBV11-2	TRBJ2-7	ASSLGGRDSNIYEQY
TRBV28	TRBJ1-1	ASSKEPTEAF
TRBV5-4	TRBJ2-3	ASNFYSTDTQY
TRBV28	TRBJ2-3	ASSPRTGWGG
TRBV27	TRBJ2-1	ASSFTGGGNEQF
TRBV29-1	TRBJ1-4	SVEGGRTGNFATNEKLF
TRBV21-1	TRBJ2-7	ASSKAKRTGPFYEQY
TRBV6-1	TRBJ2-7	ASTGGPTLEQY
TRBV5-8	TRBJ1-1	ASSPLGGGEAF
TRBV7-9	TRBJ1-5	ASSLAGGVNQPQH
TRBV6-5	TRBJ1-2	ASSQGREGYT
TRBV30	TRBJ2-5	AWSRLAGGGETQY
TRBV28	TRBJ1-4	AATGPNEKLF
TRBV6-6	TRBJ2-1	ASSYSGRGSYNEQF
TRBV28	TRBJ2-5	ASSLAYRRAGLETQY
TRBV28	TRBJ2-7	ASSSGTGSLFVYEQY
TRBV27	TRBJ1-3	ASSLSPRGWHTIY
TRBV2	TRBJ1-2	ASRGLGHGYT
TRBV30	TRBJ2-5	AWSVLGSGQGTRQETQY
TRBV9	TRBJ2-7	ASSVSGFGYEQY
TRBV7-2	TRBJ1-1	AGEKGRTTEAF
TRBV6-1	TRBJ2-1	ASRGGLGFEQF
TRBV7-9	TRBJ2-6	ASITSDSRIPGANVLT
TRBV18	TRBJ2-3	ASSPRPGLAGSTDTQY
TRBV11-2	TRBJ2-7	ASAYGQGRFSEQY
TRBV28	TRBJ2-7	ASRRWYEQY
TRBV5-6	TRBJ1-5	ASSSKQGGLNQPQH
TRBV11-3	TRBJ2-3	ASTDRVRTDTQY
TRBV6-6	TRBJ2-1	ASSYILAEGNDRQF
TRBV28	TRBJ2-2	ASSSGTSGSHTGELF
TRBV6-5	TRBJ1-5	ASRRGPNQPQH
TRBV30	TRBJ2-2	AWSYSGTVAGELF
TRBV4-3	TRBJ2-5	ASSQDEGSWETQY
TRBV30	TRBJ1-5	AWSSGEGQPQH
TRBV5-6	TRBJ2-1	ASSLEGNEQF
TRBV5-1	TRBJ2-3	ASGEQGTDTQY
TRBV19	TRBJ2-3	ASSILRDSSTDTQY